The sequence of this T cell receptor beta chain was determined in a study of shared clonotypes between healthy human individuals. Assay used: immunoSEQ multiplex PCR; TCRdb lists only in-frame clones, some missing. Among more than 400,000 clones listed, 90% to 97% were seen once. What was sequenced was naive CD4+ T cells sorted from blood. Subset denoted: CD45RA+ positively selected. This TCR was recovered from a woman in her twenties or thirties in good health.

CDR3 amino acids: CASNRGLAGGPGEQYF. DNA for the CDR3: TGTGCCAGCAACAGGGGACTAGCGGGAGGGCCGGGTGAGCAGTACTTC. This chain uses TRBV7-8 with TRBJ2-7; 16 positions match TRBD2. The CDR3 is 16 residues long. Per germline, CDR1 SGHVS and CDR2 FQNEAQ. The junction had 10 bases not matched to a gene; V was cut back by 7 bases and J by 7 bases.